This TCR beta chain was found in a study of blood T cell repertoires in COVID-19. Study as a whole: Acute and convalescent COVID-19 specimens originated in the United States, Italy and Spain.

Germline V gives CDR1 SGDLS, CDR2 YYNGEE. V dropped 0 bases and J dropped 5; count of bases not matched to a gene: 14. CDR3 length: 19 residues. Profiled with immunoSEQ multiplex PCR; TCRdb holds only in-frame clones, not every one. The table lists approximately 220,000 clones, around 82% of them singletons. Recruits, aged roughly 18 to 89 years, lived in about two dozen US areas. Participants classified as exposed had met a COVID-19 case within 2 weeks before study entry. Input material: PBMCs or T cells enriched from blood (not recorded which). This chain joins TRBV9 and TRBJ2-2; TRBD1 agrees at 9 bases. The sequence came from a woman between 45 and 65 years old who had been exposed to COVID-19. CDR3 bases: TGTGCCAGCAGCGTAGAGGGAGTGTGGGGACAGGGCGAGACCGGGGAGCTGTTTTTT. It yields the protein CASSVEGVWGQGETGELFF.